The next 19 T cell receptor beta chains were all read from a single sample in a study of STAT3 mutations in large granular lymphocyte leukemia. The protocol was immunoSEQ multiplex PCR, while the TCRdb copy is restricted to in-frame clones and leaves out a portion. The sample carries about 15,000 clones, 92% recorded once. Antigens for these TCRs are unknown. Overall study findings and caveats: At least one immunodominant TCR beta clonotype appeared in every T-cell large granular lymphocyte leukemia patient.

The sequencing input was peripheral blood mononuclear cells. The receptor set was obtained from a woman aged 45-65 years with T-cell large granular lymphocyte leukemia. Some clones in this sample may be carry-over from other donors' samples.

This clone has just one count. The gene calls are TRBV27 and TRBJ2-7, with 13 bases aligning to TRBD2. The length of the CDR3 is 17 residues. Germline V gene data show CDR1 as MNHEY and CDR2 as SMNVEV (reference sequence). The junction had 8 bases not matched to a gene; V was cut back by 4 bases and J by 2 bases. The CDR3 sequence is CASSSQRLAGGPYEQYF. CDR3 sequence (DNA): TGTGCCAGCAGTTCCCAACGACTAGCGGGAGGACCCTACGAGCAGTACTTC.

The V gene is TRBV19, the J gene TRBJ2-7; unclear D gene. Trimming stripped 3 bases from V and 6 bases from J, with 6 bases between. Germline V lookup: CDR1 LNHDA, CDR2 SQIVND (reference sequence). The CDR3 extends over 11 amino acids. The CDR3, as DNA: TGTGCCAGTAGTATTGGAGTCGAGCAGTACTTC. This translates into CASSIGVEQYF.

V usage is TRBV19 and J usage is TRBJ2-7, with D hard to call. Germline CDR1 LNHDA, CDR2 SQIVND (reference sequence). The V end was cut by 7 bases, the J end by 2 bases, with 6 bases between. CDR3 length: 11 amino acids. The CDR3 loop is CASTDTYEQYF. Here the CDR3 DNA reads TGTGCCAGTACGGATACCTACGAGCAGTACTTC.

The chain employs TRBV30 and TRBJ1-5; 8 positions agree with TRBD1. The CDR3 has 16 amino acids. The V gene end was trimmed by 1 base and the J gene end by 2 bases; junction bases not matched to a gene: 7. Germline values: CDR1 GTSNPN, CDR2 SVGIG (reference sequence). The DNA for the CDR3 is TGTGCCTGGAGTGGCCCAGGGGGCATCGGCAATCAGCCCCAGCATTTT. It translates to CAWSGPGGIGNQPQHF. Using reference TRBV30 and TRBJ1-5 for the parts outside the CDR3, the full variable domain is SQTIHQWPATLVQPVGSPLSLECTVEGTSNPNLYWYRQAAGRGLQLLFYSVGIGQISSEVPQNLSASRPQDRQFILSSKKLLLSDSGFYLCAWSGPGGIGNQPQHFGDGTRLSIL.

The CDR3 region has the DNA TGTGCCAGCAGAACCGGGGACAGATTCTCATCCTACGAGCAGTACTTC. This encodes CASRTGDRFSSYEQYF. The chain joins TRBV7-9 to TRBJ2-7, with TRBD1 identical over 7 bases. Germline values: CDR1 SEHNR, CDR2 FQNEAQ (reference sequence). The CDR3 is 16 residues long. Trimming cost V 6 bases and J 1 base; bases outside gene matches: 12.

V usage is TRBV5-4 and J usage is TRBJ2-5; D might be TRBD1 (6 bases). The germline V and J ends were trimmed by 4 bases and 4 bases, with 14 bases remaining between them. CDR3 length: 14 residues. CDR1 and CDR2 (germline): SGHNT, YYREEE (reference sequence). CDR3 sequence (DNA): TGTGCCAGCAGCCCCAAACAGGGTGGAGAGACCCAGTACTTC. Its translation: CASSPKQGGETQYF.

V gene TRBV28 combines with J gene TRBJ2-7; 9 bases fit TRBD1. This CDR3 is 15 amino acids long. Germline V lookup: CDR1 MDHEN, CDR2 SYDVKM. V trimming: 5 bases; J trimming: 6 bases; junction bases outside the gene matches: 11. In DNA, the CDR3 is TGTGCCAGCAGTACCCATACGAGGACAGGGGCCGAGCAGTACTTC. It specifies CASSTHTRTGAEQYF.

This chain links TRBV7-9 with TRBJ2-7; D is possibly TRBD2 (6 bases). This CDR3 spans 14 amino acids. V was pared by 5 bases and J by 4 bases, with 15 bases between. Germline CDR1 is SEHNR and CDR2 is FQNEAQ (reference sequence). The CDR3 protein is CASSRALGTYEQYF. CDR3 bases: TGTGCCAGCAGCCGTGCGTTAGGGACTTACGAGCAGTACTTC.

J is TRBJ2-2 and V is TRBV5-1, with 9 bases lining up with TRBD2. Losses at the gene ends were 0 bases for V and 4 bases for J; bases not matched to a gene: 7. CDR1 and CDR2 from the germline V gene are SGHRS and YFSETQ. This CDR3 has 17 amino acids. The CDR3 nucleotides read TGCGCCAGCAGCTTGGCCATAGCGGGAGCGGGCACCGGGGAGCTGTTTTTT. Translated, it gives CASSLAIAGAGTGELFF.

This clone was seen just once. V usage is TRBV28 and J usage is TRBJ1-2, with TRBD1 matching 8 bases. Per the germline V gene, CDR1 is MDHEN and CDR2 is SYDVKM. Trimming removed 4 bases from V and 8 bases from J; junction bases left unmatched: 9. The CDR3 has 14 amino acids. For the CDR3, the DNA is TGTGCCAGCAGTTCCCTCAGGGGGCTGGGAGGCTACACCTTC. Amino acids: CASSSLRGLGGYTF.

The CDR3 bases are TGTGCCAGCAGCTTAGTAGCCGGGGACACCGGGGAGCTGTTTTTT. It specifies CASSLVAGDTGELFF. This chain links TRBV7-2 with TRBJ2-2; D perhaps matches TRBD2 (5 bases). The CDR3 sequence is 15 residues long. Per germline, CDR1 SGHTA and CDR2 FQGNSA. Trimming cost V 1 base and J 3 bases, with 9 bases left between them. The full variable domain, its missing parts supplied by reference TRBV7-2 and TRBJ2-2, is GAGVSQSPSNKVTEKGKDVELRCDPISGHTALYWYRQSLGQGLEFLIYFQGNSAPDKSGLPSDRFSAERTGGSVSTLTIQRTQQEDSAVYLCASSLVAGDTGELFFGEGSRLTVL.

This chain links TRBV7-2 with TRBJ1-2; possibly TRBD1 for D (5 bases). The CDR3 has 12 residues. Germline-derived CDR1 and CDR2 are SGHTA and FQGNSA. Deletions cut 6 bases from V and 8 bases from J, with 13 bases between. Here the CDR3 reads CASSPGTWGYTF. CDR3 bases: TGTGCCAGCAGTCCAGGGACTTGGGGCTACACCTTC.

This sequence joins TRBV9 and TRBJ2-1, with D unresolved. The CDR3 length is 17 residues. The V gene's germline CDR1 is SGDLS and CDR2 YYNGEE. The V end was cut by 0 bases, the J end by 4 bases, with 17 bases between. CDR3 residues: CASSVVGEPLSYNEQFF. CDR3 DNA: TGTGCCAGCAGCGTAGTTGGCGAACCCCTATCTTACAATGAGCAGTTCTTC.

J is TRBJ1-5 and V is TRBV2; TRBD1 matches 8 bases. The CDR3 length is 14 residues. Trimming at V came to 5 bases and at J to 3 bases, leaving 3 bases not matched to a gene. CDR1 is SNHLY and CDR2 is FYNNEI in the germline V gene. The CDR3 region has the DNA TGTGCCAGCAGTCGACAGGGGCTCAATCAGCCCCAGCATTTT. Its protein is CASSRQGLNQPQHF.

This chain joins TRBV30 and TRBJ1-5; no clear D gene. V lost 3 bases and J lost 0, with 6 bases in between. Germline CDR1 reads GTSNPN; CDR2 reads SVGIG (reference sequence). CDR3 length: 13 amino acids. The CDR3 nucleotides are TGTGCCTGGAGCTATGATAGCAATCAGCCCCAGCATTTT. This gives the protein CAWSYDSNQPQHF.

This clone was observed a single time. The chain is built from TRBV10-3 and TRBJ1-2; D perhaps matches TRBD1 (5 bases). Germline assignment: CDR1 ENHRY and CDR2 SYGVKD. Deletions cut 4 bases from V and 7 bases from J, with 16 bases between. This CDR3 spans 14 amino acids. The chain's CDR3 is CAISGDGGRGGYTF. CDR3 bases: TGTGCCATCAGTGGGGACGGGGGTCGAGGTGGCTACACCTTC.

The chain is built from TRBV9 and TRBJ2-2; TRBD2 is a possible D gene (6 bases). Germline V CDR1 and CDR2: SGDLS, YYNGEE. The CDR3 sequence is 13 residues long. With 0 bases removed from V and 8 bases from J, the gap between germline ends came to 8 bases. The CDR3 protein is CASSVVGTGELFF. CDR3 DNA: TGTGCCAGCAGCGTAGTAGGGACTGGGGAGCTGTTTTTT.

This clone was seen a single time. This sequence joins TRBV7-9 and TRBJ2-1; the D is unclear. This CDR3 has 12 residues. V was trimmed by 3 bases and J by 7 bases, leaving 7 bases between them. Germline CDR1 reads SEHNR; CDR2 reads FQNEAQ (reference sequence). DNA for the CDR3: TGTGCCAGCAGCTTTGAGGTTAATGAGCAGTTCTTC. Protein: CASSFEVNEQFF.

This chain uses TRBV2 with TRBJ2-6, with 7 positions matching TRBD1. The CDR3 loop spans 15 amino acids. From germline, CDR1 is SNHLY and CDR2 FYNNEI. V dropped 11 bases and J dropped 0; count of bases not matched to a gene: 7. CDR3 DNA sequence: TGTGCCGTCGGACAGGCGGCCTCTGGGGCCAACGTCCTGACTTTC. It is translated as CAVGQAASGANVLTF.